The clone carrying this T cell receptor (beta chain) is medium-sized (0.01 to 0.1%) within its sample. As yet, its antigen is unknown. TCRdb used MiXCR to reprocess the reads, holding one entry per CDR3 protein. The profile shows around 78,000 distinct CDR3 sequences, more than 20% of them singletons. This entry is derived from a study of T cell repertoires in cytomegalovirus infection. As for the study in general: Public TCR beta signatures provided an indication of both CMV infection and a matching HLA type.

General study findings and limits: The ex vivo response was dominated by HLA-C-restricted CMV-specific TCR beta clonotypes.

Trimming took off 3 bases at V and 0 bases at J, with 9 bases between the two ends. Germline V lookup: CDR1 MNHEY, CDR2 SVGAGI. The CDR3 has 14 residues. The sample in question was CD8+ T cells from cultured PBMCs, obtained from culture after CMV antigen stimulation. This TCR was sampled from a human donor in good health (CMV status not recorded). Some clones in this sample may be carry-over from other donors' samples. This chain uses TRBV6-5 with TRBJ2-7; a weak D match, TRBD2 (7 bases). Here the CDR3 DNA reads TGTGCCAGCAGTTATGCGGGGGCCTCCTACGAGCAGTACTTC. It translates to CASSYAGASYEQYF.